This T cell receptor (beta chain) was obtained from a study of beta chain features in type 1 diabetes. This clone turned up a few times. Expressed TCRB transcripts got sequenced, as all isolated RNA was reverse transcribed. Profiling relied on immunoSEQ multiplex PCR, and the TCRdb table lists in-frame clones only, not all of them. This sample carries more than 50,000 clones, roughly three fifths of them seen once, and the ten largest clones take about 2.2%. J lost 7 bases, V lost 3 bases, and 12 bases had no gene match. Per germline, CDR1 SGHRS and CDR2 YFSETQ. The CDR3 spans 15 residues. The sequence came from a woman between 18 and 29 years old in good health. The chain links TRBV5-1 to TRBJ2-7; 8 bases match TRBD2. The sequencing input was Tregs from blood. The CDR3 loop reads CASSWGAGGSEEQYF. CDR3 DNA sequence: TGCGCCAGCAGCTGGGGCGCGGGAGGTTCGGAAGAGCAGTACTTC.